The source of this T cell receptor (beta chain) is a study of T cells in women clearing cervical HPV infection. Study-wide results and caveats: CIN3+ cases had significantly higher TCR repertoire richness than controls, but evenness did not differ.

The repertoire was sequenced with immunoSEQ multiplex PCR; TCRdb's copy has only in-frame clones and lacks some. This sample carries over 15,000 clones, with about 10% going to the ten biggest clones. With respect to this clone: Its antigen is undetermined.

Sequencing was done on a sample of blood buffy coat. The receptor's source is a woman between 18 and 75 years old with a cervical HPV16 infection that either progressed to CIN3+ or cleared (not recorded which).

The sequenced CDR3 bases are TGTGCTAGTGGTTTCTTGGATACG. Translation gives CASGFLDT. The whole CDR3 region reads CASGFLDTQYF. J is TRBJ2-3 and V is TRBV12-5; no clear D gene. The sequence runs out 3 residues before the end of the CDR3; the remainder is reconstructed from the germline J gene. V lost 3 bases, J lost 6 bases, and 4 bases lay in between. This CDR3 region has 11 residues. CDR1 and CDR2 (germline): LGHNT, FRNRAP.